This T cell receptor (beta chain) was captured by sequencing in a study of CD8 T cells in ankylosing spondylitis. Whole-study results and caveats: Disease-associated clones were reportedly significantly overrepresented in matched ankylosing spondylitis synovial fluid.

For TCR beta, libraries came from quantitative 5'-RACE with molecular barcodes. TCRdb re-derived calls from the 5' RACE reads in MiXCR, one entry per CDR3 protein. The data contain about 260,000 distinct CDR3 sequences, 20% of them singletons. The CDR3 is made up of 15 amino acids. Trimming cost V 0 bases and J 2 bases, with 10 bases left between them. The germline gives CDR1 SGHDT, CDR2 YYEEEE. This clonotype has a handful of counts. What it binds is not known. The chain joins TRBV5-6 to TRBJ2-3; TRBD1 is a possible D gene (5 bases). Specimen: blood, either unsorted or a sorted T cell fraction (not recorded which). This clonotype was sampled from a male donor with ankylosing spondylitis or in good health (not recorded which). CDR3 coding DNA: TGTGCCAGCAGCTTGGGGGGCGTTCTCACAGATACGCAGTATTTT. Residues: CASSLGGVLTDTQYF. Complete variable domain (other parts from reference TRBV5-6 and TRBJ2-3): DAGVTQSPTHLIKTRGQQVTLRCSPKSGHDTVSWYQQALGQGPQFIFQYYEEEERQRGNFPDRFSGHQFPNYSSELNVNALLLGDSALYLCASSLGGVLTDTQYFGPGTRLTVL.